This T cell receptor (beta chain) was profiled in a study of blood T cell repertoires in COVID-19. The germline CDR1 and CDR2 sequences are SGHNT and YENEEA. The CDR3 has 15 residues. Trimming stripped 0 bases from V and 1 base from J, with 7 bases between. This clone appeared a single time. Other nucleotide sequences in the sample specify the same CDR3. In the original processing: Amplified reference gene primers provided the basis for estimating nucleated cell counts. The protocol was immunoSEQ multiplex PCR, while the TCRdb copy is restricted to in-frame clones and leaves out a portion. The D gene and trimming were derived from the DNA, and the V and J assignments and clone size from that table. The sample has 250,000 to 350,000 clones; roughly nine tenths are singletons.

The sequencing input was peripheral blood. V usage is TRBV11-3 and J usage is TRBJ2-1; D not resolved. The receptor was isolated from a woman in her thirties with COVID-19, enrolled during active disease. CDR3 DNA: TGTGCCAGCAGCTTAGATGGTAGTTCCTACAATGAGCAGTTCTTC. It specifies CASSLDGSSYNEQFF.